These 27 T cell receptor beta chains were sequenced from one sample in a study of blood T cells in healthy people across ages (dated by TCRdb to about 2015). The library was prepared using 5' RACE. The listed sequencing device is Illumina HiSeq 2500. The second PCR ran for about 6 to 11 cycles and used a J-beta primer mix along with a sample-barcoded 5' primer. In-frame beta chains were kept once TCRdb had trimmed the public reads at Q25 with fastp and called clones with MiXCR. Identical CDR3 proteins give one entry, which carries the most common genes and DNA. The sample table contains 800,000 or so distinct CDR3 sequences; only one count was recorded for roughly 25% of them. The leading ten clones occupy 3.7% of the sample. The sample also formed part of further work on T cells of mothers and their children.

The sample was blood. The receptors were gathered from a boy younger than 18 in good health.

The sample holds one count of this clonotype. The rearrangement uses TRBV20-1 and TRBJ2-7, with 7 bases fitting TRBD1. The better agreement between TRBJ2-1 and the DNA end casts doubt on the J call. CDR1 DFQATT and CDR2 SNEGSKA come from the germline V gene (reference sequence). The CDR3 is 13 amino acids. CDR3 loop: CSATGQIDNEQFF. CDR3 coding DNA: TGCAGTGCTACGGGACAGATCGACAATGAGCAGTTCTTC.

The chain has TRBV7-9 and TRBJ1-4; D may be TRBD1 (5 bases). This CDR3 region has 14 residues. V dropped 0 bases and J dropped 7 bases, with 9 bases sitting between them. Germline-derived CDR1 and CDR2 are SEHNR and FQNEAQ (reference sequence). CDR3 region: CASSLARQGEKLFF. Here the CDR3 DNA reads TGTGCCAGCAGCTTAGCGAGGCAGGGTGAAAAACTGTTTTTT.

This clonotype showed up just a few times. This chain joins TRBV7-8 and TRBJ2-5; TRBD1 agrees at 8 bases. The last part of the DNA fits TRBJ2-7 better; the J call may be wrong. CDR3 length equals 14 residues. Germline V gene sequence: CDR1 SGHVS, CDR2 FQNEAQ. The chain's CDR3 is CASSLGQGMYEQYF. DNA for the CDR3: TGTGCCAGCAGCTTAGGACAGGGGATGTACGAGCAGTACTTC.

In DNA form, the CDR3 reads TGTGCCACCAGCAGAGGAAAGGGGGGGTTCACAGATACGCAGTATTTT. This translates into CATSRGKGGFTDTQYF. This rearrangement joins TRBV15 to TRBJ2-3, with D possibly TRBD2 on 7 matching bases. Germline values: CDR1 LNHNV, CDR2 YYDKDF (reference sequence). The CDR3 sequence is 16 residues long. Between the trimmed V and J ends, which lost 1 base and 2 bases, there was a span of 13 bases.

The J gene is TRBJ2-1, the V gene TRBV29-1, with a weak D call TRBD2 (6 bases). This CDR3 has 14 residues. In germline, CDR1 is SQVTM, CDR2 ANQGSEA. The CDR3 region has the DNA TGCAACACTCGCCGGGACTTAGCATCTAATGAGCAGTTCTTC. Protein sequence: CNTRRDLASNEQFF.

The chain links TRBV14 to TRBJ2-5; TRBD1 matches 7 bases. From germline, CDR1 is SGHDN and CDR2 FVKESK. After removal of 6 bases from V and 4 bases from J, the junction contained 5 bases not matched to a gene. The CDR3 is made up of 13 amino acids. Here the CDR3 reads CASRRGGLETQYF. CDR3 DNA sequence: TGTGCCAGCAGAAGAGGGGGCCTAGAGACCCAGTACTTC.

This clonotype was recorded at least ten times. This sequence joins TRBV6-2 or TRBV6-3 and TRBJ1-2; no clear D. Trimming took 3 bases from V and 4 from J, leaving 9 bases between them. The CDR3 length is 13 residues. CDR1 and CDR2 (germline): MNHEY, SVGEGT. The CDR3 is CASSYRTSYGYTF. The CDR3 nucleotides are TGTGCCAGCAGTTATAGAACGTCCTATGGCTACACCTTC.

This clonotype was recorded a few times. V and J are TRBV4-1 and TRBJ1-4; D is ambiguous. The germline CDR1 and CDR2 sequences are MGHRA and YSYEKL. V lost 1 base, J lost 8 bases, and 11 bases lay in between. The CDR3 runs to 14 residues. CDR3 nucleotide sequence: TGCGCCAGCAGCCAAGTATTGGGAGGAGAAAAACTGTTTTTT. Translation: CASSQVLGGEKLFF.

V gene TRBV12-3 or TRBV12-4 combines with J gene TRBJ1-2; D remains unclear. V lost 0 bases to trimming and J lost 5 bases, with 13 bases between them. This CDR3 has 15 amino acids. In DNA form, the CDR3 reads TGTGCCAGCAGTTTAGCTCCTGACCCACCGTATGGCTACACCTTC. Translated, it gives CASSLAPDPPYGYTF.

This clonotype was detected ten times or more. V is TRBV20-1 and J is TRBJ2-7; the D gene is possibly TRBD2 (6 bases). This CDR3 has 15 amino acids. Trimming removed 5 bases from V and 0 bases from J, with 17 bases in between. The germline CDR1 and CDR2 sequences are DFQATT and SNEGSKA (reference sequence). The CDR3 loop is CSAGDRDSYSYEQYF. CDR3 bases: TGCAGTGCTGGTGATCGGGACTCTTACTCCTACGAGCAGTACTTC.

The V call is TRBV28, the J call TRBJ1-2; TRBD1 matches at 7 bases. Germline assignment: CDR1 MDHEN and CDR2 SYDVKM. Germline trimming cut 6 bases from V and 4 bases from J; bases unmatched to any gene: 8. The CDR3 totals 14 residues. CDR3 coding DNA: TGTGCCAGCAGGCCGGCAAGGGACAGCTATGGCTACACCTTC. Residues: CASRPARDSYGYTF.

This clonotype showed up just a few times. This sequence joins TRBV4-3 and TRBJ2-5; TRBD2 matches 13 bases. The J call may not be correct, given that the DNA end is closer to TRBJ2-1. CDR1 is LGHNA and CDR2 is YSLEER in the germline V gene. The CDR3 runs to 17 residues. CDR3 amino acids: CASSQGLAGRVYNEQFF. CDR3 bases: TGCGCCAGCAGCCAGGGACTAGCGGGGCGGGTTTATAATGAGCAGTTCTTC.

J is TRBJ1-2 and V is TRBV28, with D unclear. The CDR3 extends over 15 amino acids. V dropped 6 bases and J dropped 0 bases, with 14 bases sitting between them. The V gene's germline CDR1 is MDHEN and CDR2 SYDVKM. For the CDR3, the DNA is TGTGCCAGCAGGTCCCCTGCACTGACTAACTATGGCTACACCTTC. This sequence encodes CASRSPALTNYGYTF.

This clonotype has a handful of counts. The rearrangement links TRBV3-1 to TRBJ2-5, with 9 bases lining up with TRBD2. V dropped 7 bases and J dropped 4; count of bases not matched to a gene: 4. The CDR3 consists of 13 residues. Germline CDR1 LGHDT, CDR2 YNNKEL (reference sequence). The CDR3 reads CASTVLAGETQYF. DNA of the CDR3: TGTGCCAGCACTGTACTAGCGGGAGAGACCCAGTACTTC.

The chain recombines TRBV24-1 with TRBJ2-5; D remains unclear. Germline V gene data show CDR1 as KGHDR and CDR2 as SFDVKD. This CDR3 has 13 residues. V shed 3 bases and J shed 2 bases, with 6 bases lying between them. CDR3 residues: CATSDTEQETQYF. DNA of the CDR3: TGTGCCACCAGTGATACAGAGCAAGAGACCCAGTACTTC.

J is TRBJ2-5 and V is TRBV7-2; D not resolved. The germline V gene has CDR1 SGHTA and CDR2 FQGNSA. The CDR3 is 10 residues long. V lost 1 base and J lost 7, with 1 base in between. The CDR3 here is CASSLVTQYF. For the CDR3, the DNA is TGTGCCAGCAGCTTAGTGACCCAGTACTTC.

This clonotype was seen more than once but under ten times. The V call is TRBV14, the J call TRBJ2-3; D possibly uses TRBD1 or TRBD2 (6 bases each). V was clipped by 0 bases and J by 2 bases, with 12 bases between them. The germline V gene has CDR1 SGHDN and CDR2 FVKESK. The CDR3 is 16 amino acids. This CDR3 reads CASSQERRGSTDTQYF. The DNA of the CDR3 is TGTGCCAGCAGCCAAGAACGGAGGGGGTCCACAGATACGCAGTATTTT.

The chain has TRBV6-6 and TRBJ2-5; 10 positions agree with TRBD2. The J call is doubtful: the DNA matches TRBJ2-7 better. CDR1 is MNHNY, CDR2 SVGAGI, per germline (reference sequence). The CDR3 runs to 15 residues. CDR3 DNA sequence: TGTGCCAGCAGCTCGACTAGCGGGCATACCTACGAGCAGTACTTC. Translated: CASSSTSGHTYEQYF.

Note on this clonotype: The final CDR3 position lacks the conserved phenylalanine or tryptophan, pointing to a likely read error. CDR3 protein: CASSQDTYGYTL. The CDR3 nucleotides read TGTGCCAGCAGCCAGGACACCTATGGCTACACCCTC. The gene calls are TRBV6-2 or TRBV6-3 and TRBJ1-2, with a weak D call TRBD1 (5 bases). V lost 6 bases to trimming and J lost 4 bases, with 9 bases between them. The CDR3 is 12 residues long. Germline V CDR1 and CDR2: MNHEY, SVGEGT.

This clonotype was observed a handful of times. This chain connects TRBV18 to TRBJ2-7; D is possibly TRBD1 (6 bases). Germline assignment: CDR1 KGHSH and CDR2 LQKENI. Between the trimmed V and J ends, which lost 0 bases and 6 bases, there was a span of 12 bases. CDR3 length: 14 amino acids. CDR3 bases: TGTGCCAGCTCACCACCGGCAGGGGTTCGCGAGCAGTACTTC. It specifies CASSPPAGVREQYF.

The V call is TRBV28, the J call TRBJ1-6, with 7 bases that match TRBD1. Germline CDR1 reads MDHEN; CDR2 reads SYDVKM. CDR3 length: 16 residues. Trimming at V came to 7 bases and at J to 3 bases, leaving 9 bases not matched to a gene. The CDR3 DNA reads as TGTGCCAGCACCCTAGGGACAGCAAGCTATAATTCACCCCTCCACTTT. This translates into CASTLGTASYNSPLHF.

The rearrangement links TRBV7-2 to TRBJ2-5; 7 bases match TRBD2. The CDR3 is 13 residues long. Germline loops: CDR1 SGHTA, CDR2 FQGNSA. V lost 4 bases and J lost 9; bases outside the gene matches: 8. The CDR3 DNA sequence: TGTGCCAGCAGCTCGGGGGGTCCCGGGGCCCAGTACTTC. Translated: CASSSGGPGAQYF.

This clonotype was counted only a few times. The V and J genes are TRBV25-1 and TRBJ1-2; 9 positions agree with TRBD1. CDR3 length: 16 residues. The germline V gene has CDR1 MGHDK and CDR2 SYGVNS. After removal of 4 bases from V and 8 bases from J, the junction contained 14 bases not matched to a gene. The CDR3 loop reads CASSAGSGQGIGGYTF. CDR3 in DNA: TGTGCCAGCAGTGCTGGGTCGGGACAGGGTATTGGGGGCTACACCTTC.

This clonotype has just a few counts. The chain's CDR3 is CSAGPGVGYGYTF. The DNA of the CDR3 is TGCAGTGCTGGCCCCGGAGTTGGGTATGGCTACACCTTC. The chain uses TRBV20-1 and TRBJ1-2; no definite D call. Deletions cut 5 bases from V and 5 bases from J, with 15 bases between. There are 13 residues in the CDR3. Germline CDR1 DFQATT, CDR2 SNEGSKA (reference sequence).

In this sample, this clonotype turned up a few times. The chain links TRBV10-3 to TRBJ1-1; tentatively, D is TRBD1 (6 bases). The CDR3 covers 14 residues. CDR1 and CDR2 from the germline V gene are ENHRY and SYGVKD. Trimming left V 1 base short and J 6 bases short, with 12 bases between. CDR3 protein: CAISELGGQAEAFF. The CDR3 bases are TGTGCCATCAGTGAGTTGGGGGGGCAGGCTGAAGCTTTCTTT.

The chain employs TRBV28 and TRBJ2-3; 14 bases align to TRBD2. Germline V gives CDR1 MDHEN, CDR2 SYDVKM. The CDR3 is 18 amino acids. V was clipped by 8 bases and J by 2 bases; unmatched bases: 12. The CDR3, as DNA: TGTGCCAGCCCCCCCGGGACTAGCGGGGGCTTGCACACAGATACGCAGTATTTT. Residues: CASPPGTSGGLHTDTQYF.

This clonotype was counted only a few times. The chain uses TRBV29-1 and TRBJ1-2; D might be TRBD1 (6 bases). Germline CDR1 and CDR2: SQVTM and ANQGSEA. The CDR3 runs 13 residues. Trimming removed 4 bases at V and 4 bases at J, with 13 bases between. The CDR3 is CSVAAGGGYGYTF. The CDR3 DNA is TGCAGCGTTGCAGCGGGGGGCGGCTATGGCTACACCTTC.